This TCR beta chain appears in the sequencing data of a study of early T cells in non-severe SARS-CoV-2 infection (dated by TCRdb to the early 2020s). In the study overall: Because TCR sequencing relied on bulk RNA taken from unsorted whole blood, pairing of alpha and beta chains was not possible. Beyond this particular receptor, the publication reports: VDJdb matching was skewed toward anti-spike CD8 responses, so virus-specific expansions were likely underestimated and private and CD4 specificities were missed.

Remarks on this clonotype: Its cognate antigen has yet to be identified. Base qualities are not recorded, but no much larger clone differs from it by a single base.

A case-control design nested within a healthcare worker cohort in London, UK, was used, with weekly nasopharyngeal swab PCR tests and blood sampling performed. Between 23 and 31 March 2020, the week of the UK lockdown, healthcare workers were enrolled and then followed up weekly for as long as 16 weeks. The method was 5' RACE. Sequencing instrument: NextSeq 500. In the TCR library protocol, unique molecular identifiers were attached to individual cDNA molecules to correct for PCR bias and sequencing error. TCR alpha and beta chains were both sequenced, and the abundances of alpha and beta sequences in each sample were closely correlated with each other. The source study handled its data this way. Decombinator V4 was used to annotate TCR sequences for V gene, J gene and CDR3. Expanded TCRs were defined as changing significantly between any two time points under a Poisson model with p below 0.0001. Abundances of TCRs were expressed as counts per million after normalisation to the total number of TCRs sequenced in each sample. VDJdb, accessed 1 November 2021, was searched for CMV, EBV and SARS-CoV-2 annotated TCRs, excluding TCRs annotated for multiple antigens. Using fastp trimming at Q25 and MiXCR clonotype assembly, TCRdb reanalyzed the public sequencing data and kept in-frame beta chains. Under each unique CDR3 protein, matching rows form one entry showing the most common genes and DNA. For this entry, the V and J calls and clone size follow TCRdb and not the study's own pipeline. In this sample the table shows about 76,000 distinct CDR3 sequences, around 15% of which occur a single time. 10% to 15% of the sample is in the top ten clones.

The specimen sequenced was whole blood. The clonotype was recovered from an adult who was a healthcare worker with PCR-confirmed SARS-CoV-2 infection or an uninfected control (not recorded which).

The DNA sequence reads TGTGCCAGCAGTGGCCGTGGGGTTAGCTATGGCTACACCTTC. Translated, this is CASSGRGVSYGYTF. Recombination connected TRBV2 to TRBJ1-2; there is no confident call for the D gene. From cysteine to phenylalanine, the CDR3 is 14 amino acids long. Of all the DNA, just the CDR3 is kept, 42 bases in frame from base 1. V is cut by 4 bases and J by 4 bases, and the space between the germline ends is 13 bases. CDR1 and CDR2, per the germline V gene, are SNHLY and FYNNEI.